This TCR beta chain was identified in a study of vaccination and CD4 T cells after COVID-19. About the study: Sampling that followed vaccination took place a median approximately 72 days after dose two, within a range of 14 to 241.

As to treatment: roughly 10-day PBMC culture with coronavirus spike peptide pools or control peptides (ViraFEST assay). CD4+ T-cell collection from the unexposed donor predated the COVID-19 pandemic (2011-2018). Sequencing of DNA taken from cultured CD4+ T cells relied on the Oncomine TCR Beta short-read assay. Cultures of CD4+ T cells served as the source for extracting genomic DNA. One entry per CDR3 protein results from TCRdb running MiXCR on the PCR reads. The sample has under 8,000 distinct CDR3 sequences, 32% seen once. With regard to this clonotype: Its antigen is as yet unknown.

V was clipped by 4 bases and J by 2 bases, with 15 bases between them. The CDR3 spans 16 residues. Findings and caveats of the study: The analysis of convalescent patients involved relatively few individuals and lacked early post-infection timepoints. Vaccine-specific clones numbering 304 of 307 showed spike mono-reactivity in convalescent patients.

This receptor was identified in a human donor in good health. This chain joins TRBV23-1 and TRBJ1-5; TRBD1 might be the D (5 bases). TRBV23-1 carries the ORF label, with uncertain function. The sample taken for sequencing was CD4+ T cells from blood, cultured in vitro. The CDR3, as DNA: TGCGCCAGCAGTCTCTCGGGGGATGAGGGCAATCAGCCCCAGCATTTT. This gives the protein CASSLSGDEGNQPQHF.